The T cell receptor (beta chain) under discussion was sequenced for a study of control samples from healthy donors and cancer patients. The table came from immunoSEQ multiplex PCR; TCRdb's copy has only in-frame clones and leaves some out. Among roughly 400,000 clones listed, more than 80% were seen once. The V gene lost 1 base and the J gene lost 4 bases, with 13 bases spanning the gap. Per germline, CDR1 SGHAT and CDR2 FQNNGV. The CDR3 length is 15 residues. This sequence originates from a man aged 35-49 years with head and neck cancer. The chain joins TRBV11-2 to TRBJ2-5, with D unclear. Sequencing input: PBMCs. The CDR3 sequence is CASSLVHSSGETQYF. The CDR3 DNA reads as TGTGCCAGCAGCTTAGTTCATAGTTCGGGAGAGACCCAGTACTTC.